This is a list of T cell receptor beta chains from one sample in a study of cytomegalovirus exposure and HLA in healthy donors. Some clones are missing from TCRdb's copy, which holds only in-frame ones; the method was immunoSEQ multiplex PCR. In the table there are under 200,000 clones, roughly 84% of which are singletons. Sequences were obtained from PBMCs. The receptor set was obtained from a male donor in good health and CMV-seronegative. Both conserved end residues are part of each CDR3. The D gene is left open where the match is weak. Size is stated for part of the rows, as once, few or many counts, or as a class when the clone is expanded.

j_gene: TRBJ2-5
v_gene: TRBV11-3
d_gene: TRBD2
abundance: few
CDR3nt: TGTGCCAGCAGCCCAGGGCGCGGGGGGGAGACCCAGTACTTC
CDR3aa: CASSPGRGGETQYF

j_gene: TRBJ2-3
v_gene: TRBV7-7
d_gene: TRBD1
abundance: .
CDR3nt: TGTGCCAGCAGCCCAGGGGGATCGAGTAATACGCAGTATTTT
CDR3aa: CASSPGGSSNTQYF

j_gene: TRBJ2-5
v_gene: TRBV7-6
d_gene: TRBD1
abundance: .
CDR3nt: TGTGCCAGCAGCTTATCCCCGGGACAGGGGGCCACCCAGTACTTC
CDR3aa: CASSLSPGQGATQYF

j_gene: TRBJ1-4
v_gene: TRBV5-1
d_gene: TRBD1
abundance: .
CDR3nt: TGCGCCAGCAGCTCGGACAGGGGAAGGAATGAAAAACTGTTTTTT
CDR3aa: CASSSDRGRNEKLFF

j_gene: TRBJ2-1
v_gene: TRBV15
d_gene: .
abundance: .
CDR3nt: TGTGCCACCAGCAGAGCGTACAATGAGCAGTTCTTC
CDR3aa: CATSRAYNEQFF

j_gene: TRBJ2-5
v_gene: TRBV2
d_gene: TRBD1
abundance: .
CDR3nt: TGTGCCAGCAGGATCGGGCTCAGGATCCCCCGGACAGGGGAAGAGACCCAGTACTTC
CDR3aa: CASRIGLRIPRTGEETQYF

j_gene: TRBJ2-7
v_gene: TRBV18
d_gene: TRBD2
abundance: .
CDR3nt: TGTGCCAGCTCACCCGGCCTAGCGGGAGTATCTGAGCAGTACTTC
CDR3aa: CASSPGLAGVSEQYF

j_gene: TRBJ1-1
v_gene: TRBV18
d_gene: TRBD1
abundance: .
CDR3nt: TGTGCCAGCTCACCCGGGACAGGGCAGGGCACTGAAGCTTTCTTT
CDR3aa: CASSPGTGQGTEAFF

j_gene: TRBJ1-2
v_gene: TRBV7-2
d_gene: .
abundance: .
CDR3nt: TGTGCCAGCAGCGCTGCTCCCGGGGGATTCTATGGCTACACCTTC
CDR3aa: CASSAAPGGFYGYTF

j_gene: TRBJ2-3
v_gene: TRBV2
d_gene: .
abundance: .
CDR3nt: TGTGCCAGCAGCGCCGGACTTAGCACAGATACGCAGTATTTT
CDR3aa: CASSAGLSTDTQYF

j_gene: TRBJ2-1
v_gene: TRBV30
d_gene: .
abundance: .
CDR3nt: TGTGCCTGGAGTCCCGACAGGTTGAATGAGCAGTTCTTC
CDR3aa: CAWSPDRLNEQFF

j_gene: TRBJ2-1
v_gene: TRBV11-2
d_gene: TRBD1
abundance: .
CDR3nt: TGTGCCAGCAGCAGAGGGACAGTATTAAGCAATGAGCAGTTCTTC
CDR3aa: CASSRGTVLSNEQFF

j_gene: TRBJ1-5
v_gene: TRBV5-4
d_gene: .
abundance: .
CDR3nt: TGTGCCAGCAGCTTGGCCGGGGGAGTCGGAAATCAGCCCCAGCATTTT
CDR3aa: CASSLAGGVGNQPQHF

j_gene: TRBJ2-7
v_gene: TRBV2
d_gene: TRBD2
abundance: once
CDR3nt: TGTGCCAGCAGTGCAGAGACTAGCGGCTCCTACGAGCAGTACTTC
CDR3aa: CASSAETSGSYEQYF

j_gene: TRBJ2-3
v_gene: TRBV4-1
d_gene: TRBD2
abundance: .
CDR3nt: TGCGCCAGCAGCCATGAGAGCGGGAGAGTCAGAGATACGCAGTATTTT
CDR3aa: CASSHESGRVRDTQYF

j_gene: TRBJ1-2
v_gene: TRBV19
d_gene: TRBD1
abundance: .
CDR3nt: TGTGCCAGTAACCCGGGACAGCCTGGGGACTATGGCTACACCTTC
CDR3aa: CASNPGQPGDYGYTF

j_gene: TRBJ2-7
v_gene: TRBV19
d_gene: TRBD2
abundance: .
CDR3nt: TGTGCCAGTAGTATTTCAGCGGGACGGATCTACGAGCAGTACTTC
CDR3aa: CASSISAGRIYEQYF

j_gene: TRBJ1-1
v_gene: TRBV4-3
d_gene: .
abundance: once
CDR3nt: TGCGCCAGCAGCCAAGATTTATCTAGCGTGAACACTGAAGCTTTCTTT
CDR3aa: CASSQDLSSVNTEAFF

j_gene: TRBJ1-5
v_gene: TRBV7-3
d_gene: TRBD1
abundance: .
CDR3nt: TGTGCCAGCAGCCGGACAGGGGGTGGCAATCAGCCCCAGCATTTT
CDR3aa: CASSRTGGGNQPQHF

j_gene: TRBJ2-3
v_gene: TRBV25-1
d_gene: .
abundance: few
CDR3nt: TGTGCCAGCAGTGAAGCGAGAGGCCCCACAGATACGCAGTATTTT
CDR3aa: CASSEARGPTDTQYF

j_gene: TRBJ1-1
v_gene: TRBV5-1
d_gene: .
abundance: few
CDR3nt: TGCGCCAGCAGCCTCCTTTTGAGCACTGAAGCTTTCTTT
CDR3aa: CASSLLLSTEAFF

j_gene: TRBJ1-1
v_gene: TRBV6-5
d_gene: .
abundance: .
CDR3nt: TGTGCCAGCAGTTACGCAGGACAAGTGAACACTGAAGCTTTCTTT
CDR3aa: CASSYAGQVNTEAFF

j_gene: TRBJ2-7
v_gene: TRBV5-1
d_gene: .
abundance: .
CDR3nt: TGCGCCAGCAGCTTTGGCACCTACGAGCAGTACTTC
CDR3aa: CASSFGTYEQYF

j_gene: TRBJ2-3
v_gene: TRBV6-4
d_gene: TRBD2
abundance: .
CDR3nt: TGTGCCAGCAGTGACGGGGAGGGTGGAACAGATACGCAGTATTTT
CDR3aa: CASSDGEGGTDTQYF

j_gene: TRBJ2-4
v_gene: TRBV9
d_gene: .
abundance: few
CDR3nt: TGTGCCAGCAGCGTGGTCCCGTACGGGGCCAAAAACATTCAGTACTTC
CDR3aa: CASSVVPYGAKNIQYF

j_gene: TRBJ1-2
v_gene: TRBV15
d_gene: .
abundance: .
CDR3nt: TGTGCCACCAGCAGCAACAAATTGGGAGTGGGGAACTATGGCTACACCTTC
CDR3aa: CATSSNKLGVGNYGYTF

j_gene: TRBJ1-2
v_gene: TRBV6-5
d_gene: TRBD1
abundance: .
CDR3nt: TGTGCCAGCAGTTCCGGGACAGGGCGGGGTGTGAGCTACACCTTC
CDR3aa: CASSSGTGRGVSYTF

j_gene: TRBJ2-3
v_gene: TRBV27
d_gene: TRBD1
abundance: few
CDR3nt: TGTGCCAGCAGTTTATGGTTGGGACAGGGTAGCACAGATACGCAGTATTTT
CDR3aa: CASSLWLGQGSTDTQYF

j_gene: TRBJ2-7
v_gene: TRBV27
d_gene: .
abundance: .
CDR3nt: TGTGCCAGCAGTTCCGGCAGCGGTGGCGAGCAGTACTTC
CDR3aa: CASSSGSGGEQYF

j_gene: TRBJ2-5
v_gene: TRBV5-1
d_gene: .
abundance: .
CDR3nt: TGCGCCAGCAGCTTGGCCGGGGGTAGCGGTGAGACCCAGTACTTC
CDR3aa: CASSLAGGSGETQYF

j_gene: TRBJ2-1
v_gene: TRBV7-2
d_gene: TRBD2
abundance: .
CDR3nt: TGTGCCAGCTCAGAACCAGCGGGAGGGTTCGAGCAGTTCTTC
CDR3aa: CASSEPAGGFEQFF

j_gene: TRBJ2-3
v_gene: TRBV10-3
d_gene: TRBD1
abundance: .
CDR3nt: TGTGCCACCCACTTGCAAAACAGGGGAAGGACAGATACGCAGTATTTT
CDR3aa: CATHLQNRGRTDTQYF

j_gene: TRBJ2-7
v_gene: TRBV28
d_gene: .
abundance: .
CDR3nt: TGTGCCAGCAGTCCTCACATTTCCTACGAGCAGTACTTC
CDR3aa: CASSPHISYEQYF

j_gene: TRBJ2-7
v_gene: TRBV5-5
d_gene: .
abundance: .
CDR3nt: TGTGCCAGCAGCTTGGCTCGGACAGTCGAGCAGTACTTC
CDR3aa: CASSLARTVEQYF

j_gene: TRBJ2-5
v_gene: TRBV5-1
d_gene: TRBD2
abundance: .
CDR3nt: TGCGCCAGCAGCTCCCTTCTAGCGGGAATAAACCCAGAGACCCAGTACTTC
CDR3aa: CASSSLLAGINPETQYF

j_gene: TRBJ2-5
v_gene: TRBV25-1
d_gene: .
abundance: .
CDR3nt: TGTGCCAGCAGTGAATCAGGACAGGGAGGGAAGACCCAGTACTTC
CDR3aa: CASSESGQGGKTQYF

j_gene: TRBJ2-3
v_gene: TRBV7-3
d_gene: TRBD2
abundance: .
CDR3nt: TGTGCCAGCAGCTACGGGGGGAGCACAGATACGCAGTATTTT
CDR3aa: CASSYGGSTDTQYF

j_gene: TRBJ2-1
v_gene: TRBV7-9
d_gene: TRBD2
abundance: .
CDR3nt: TGTGCCAGCAGCTTCTTGGCGGGAGGGTCCCATGAGCAGTTCTTC
CDR3aa: CASSFLAGGSHEQFF

j_gene: TRBJ1-2
v_gene: TRBV27
d_gene: .
abundance: .
CDR3nt: TGTGCCAGCAGTTTATCGTTCCCCGCTAACTATGGCTACACCTTC
CDR3aa: CASSLSFPANYGYTF

j_gene: TRBJ2-1
v_gene: TRBV4-3
d_gene: TRBD1
abundance: few
CDR3nt: TGCGCCAGCAGCCAAGGATCGACAGGGGACAATGAGCAGTTCTTC
CDR3aa: CASSQGSTGDNEQFF

j_gene: TRBJ2-7
v_gene: TRBV15
d_gene: TRBD1
abundance: few
CDR3nt: TGTGCCACCAGCCGAGCCGGGACAGCGTCCGAGCAGTACTTC
CDR3aa: CATSRAGTASEQYF

j_gene: TRBJ1-2
v_gene: TRBV4-1
d_gene: TRBD1
abundance: few
CDR3nt: TGCGCCAGCAGCCAAGATCCTAAGGGGGCTAGCTATGGCTACACCTTC
CDR3aa: CASSQDPKGASYGYTF

j_gene: TRBJ1-2
v_gene: TRBV7-2
d_gene: TRBD1
abundance: .
CDR3nt: TGTGCCAGCAGCCCCCCGGGACAGGGGTATGGCTACACCTTC
CDR3aa: CASSPPGQGYGYTF

j_gene: TRBJ2-4
v_gene: TRBV28
d_gene: TRBD2
abundance: .
CDR3nt: TGTGCCAGCAGTCGACTAGCGGGGGGGAACATTCAGTACTTC
CDR3aa: CASSRLAGGNIQYF

j_gene: TRBJ1-5
v_gene: TRBV2
d_gene: TRBD1
abundance: .
CDR3nt: TGTGCCAGCAGTCAGGACAGGGATTCTAATCAGCCCCAGCATTTT
CDR3aa: CASSQDRDSNQPQHF

j_gene: TRBJ2-5
v_gene: TRBV19
d_gene: TRBD1
abundance: .
CDR3nt: TGTGCCAGTACTGGACAGGGGCGGGAGACCCAGTACTTC
CDR3aa: CASTGQGRETQYF

j_gene: TRBJ2-1
v_gene: TRBV29-1
d_gene: TRBD2
abundance: .
CDR3nt: TGCAGCGCCCACGGGCTAGCGGGAGGGTATGAGCAGTTCTTC
CDR3aa: CSAHGLAGGYEQFF

j_gene: TRBJ2-7
v_gene: TRBV27
d_gene: .
abundance: .
CDR3nt: TGTGCCAGCAGAGAAACAGGGTGGCTCTACGAGCAGTACTTC
CDR3aa: CASRETGWLYEQYF

j_gene: TRBJ2-7
v_gene: TRBV13
d_gene: TRBD2
abundance: few
CDR3nt: TGTGCCAGCAGCTCGCGGGGGGGCTACAGGGATGGGCAGTACTTC
CDR3aa: CASSSRGGYRDGQYF

j_gene: TRBJ1-5
v_gene: TRBV19
d_gene: TRBD1
abundance: .
CDR3nt: TGTGCCAGTAACAACAGGGGAACCGAGTATAGCAATCAGCCCCAGCATTTT
CDR3aa: CASNNRGTEYSNQPQHF

j_gene: TRBJ2-5
v_gene: TRBV28
d_gene: TRBD2
abundance: .
CDR3nt: TGTGCCAGCAGCCCCACCGGACTGGGGGGGGTAGTGACCCAGTACTTC
CDR3aa: CASSPTGLGGVVTQYF

j_gene: TRBJ1-3
v_gene: TRBV25-1
d_gene: .
abundance: .
CDR3nt: TGTGCCAGCAGTGATATGCAGCGGGGAAACACCATATATTTT
CDR3aa: CASSDMQRGNTIYF

j_gene: TRBJ1-6
v_gene: TRBV25-1
d_gene: .
abundance: .
CDR3nt: TGTGCCAGCAGCATAACAGGGTGGGGTAATTCACCCCTCCACTTT
CDR3aa: CASSITGWGNSPLHF

j_gene: TRBJ2-1
v_gene: TRBV27
d_gene: .
abundance: .
CDR3nt: TGTGCCAGCAATCGAGGAGGTGAAAATGAGCAGTTCTTC
CDR3aa: CASNRGGENEQFF

j_gene: TRBJ1-5
v_gene: TRBV27
d_gene: .
abundance: .
CDR3nt: TGTGCCAGCAGTTTAGGCCGTCGATATAGCAATCAGCCCCAGCATTTT
CDR3aa: CASSLGRRYSNQPQHF